The T cell receptor beta chain under discussion was sequenced for a study of T-cell reconstitution after alpha-beta-depleted transplantation in children. Overall study findings and caveats: The main origin of T-cell counts and diversity one year after transplant was newly produced T cells. Expanded clones from the graft, numbering several hundred, reportedly supplied alpha-beta T cells about two months after transplant. From surviving recipient T cells and thymic progenitors came the high day-60 TCRbeta diversity observed in some patients.

Preparation of the TCRbeta library used unique molecular identifiers. TCRdb reprocessed the PCR reads with MiXCR, giving one entry per CDR3 protein. The sample includes about 640,000 distinct CDR3 sequences, 10% to 15% of them seen just once. In its sample, this clonotype was seen many times. Its antigen is undetermined. V was clipped by 8 bases and J by 3 bases, with 13 bases between them. Per germline, CDR1 LNHNV and CDR2 YYDKDF (reference sequence). This CDR3 spans 13 amino acids. The specimen was PBMCs, mostly from graft donor cells, collected 360 days after TCRalphabeta/CD19-depleted stem cell transplant. The chain combines TRBV15 with TRBJ1-1, with unresolved D. This clonotype was sampled from a male patient between 5 and 17 years old who had a stem cell transplant for acute myeloid leukemia, so the T cells may come from the graft donor. The CDR3 is CATPIMRYTEAFF. The CDR3 bases are TGTGCCACCCCAATAATGAGGTACACTGAAGCTTTCTTT.